A single T cell receptor (beta chain) is shown here with its context. TCRdb's table, derived via immunoSEQ multiplex PCR, lists solely in-frame clones and lacks some. The sample includes roughly 12,000 clones, nearly 95% of them seen just once. Germline lookup yields CDR1 LNHDA and CDR2 SQIVND (reference sequence). Trimming cost V 2 bases and J 1 base; bases outside gene matches: 7. This CDR3 has 17 residues. The sample originates from a study of blood T cell repertoires in COVID-19. This TCR derives from a woman aged 70-85 years with active COVID-19. The chain recombines TRBV19 with TRBJ1-5; the match to TRBD1 covers 8 bases. The sample taken for sequencing was peripheral blood. CDR3 residues: CASSIQGAGMSNQPQHF. CDR3 nucleotide sequence: TGTGCCAGTAGTATACAGGGGGCCGGGATGAGCAATCAGCCCCAGCATTTT.